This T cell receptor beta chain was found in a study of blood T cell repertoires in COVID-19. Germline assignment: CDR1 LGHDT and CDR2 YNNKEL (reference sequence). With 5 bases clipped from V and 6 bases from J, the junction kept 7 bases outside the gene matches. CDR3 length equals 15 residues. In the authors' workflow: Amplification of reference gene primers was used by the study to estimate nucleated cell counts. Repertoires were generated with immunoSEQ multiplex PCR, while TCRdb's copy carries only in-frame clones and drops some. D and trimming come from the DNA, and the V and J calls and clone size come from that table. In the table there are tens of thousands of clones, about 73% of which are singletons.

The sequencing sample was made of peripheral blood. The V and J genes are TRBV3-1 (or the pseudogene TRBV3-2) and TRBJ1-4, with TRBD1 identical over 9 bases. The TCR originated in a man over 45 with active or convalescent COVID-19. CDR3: CASSGGTGSDEKLFF. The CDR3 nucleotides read TGTGCCAGCAGCGGAGGGACAGGGTCAGATGAAAAACTGTTTTTT.